A selection of T cell receptor beta chains follows, all from one sample in a study of cytomegalovirus exposure and HLA in healthy donors. Sequencing was performed with immunoSEQ multiplex PCR; in TCRdb, only in-frame clones are kept and a portion is missing. The repertoire holds 50,000 to 70,000 clones, with about three quarters as singletons. The sample consisted of PBMCs. These TCRs come from a female donor in good health and CMV-seronegative. Each CDR3 is given with its conserved first and last residue. The order of the fields is CDR3 protein, D gene, V gene. A D gene is named only where the DNA matches it firmly.

cdr3_aa: CSALAPGTEAFF; d_call: NA; v_call: TRBV29-1
cdr3_aa: CASSPVTGPTEAFF; d_call: NA; v_call: TRBV18
cdr3_aa: CASSSTGAYEQYF; d_call: NA; v_call: TRBV5-1
cdr3_aa: CASSLQPSGGADTQYF; d_call: TRBD2; v_call: TRBV7-2
cdr3_aa: CASSWRWGLNTGELFF; d_call: NA; v_call: TRBV5-6
cdr3_aa: CASRSGQGAYEQYF; d_call: TRBD1; v_call: TRBV19
cdr3_aa: CASERFETQYF; d_call: NA; v_call: TRBV25-1
cdr3_aa: CAISDLGSQQGYTF; d_call: NA; v_call: TRBV10-3
cdr3_aa: CASSLGPSGPTQYF; d_call: NA; v_call: TRBV7-2
cdr3_aa: CASSPSGQGNQPQHF; d_call: TRBD1; v_call: TRBV28
cdr3_aa: CASSLAGRKTETQYF; d_call: NA; v_call: TRBV7-8
cdr3_aa: CASSFRTGGARGTDTQYF; d_call: TRBD2; v_call: TRBV28
cdr3_aa: CSVEETGQGDEQYF; d_call: TRBD1; v_call: TRBV29-1
cdr3_aa: CACRGLWTVLLDYGYTF; d_call: NA; v_call: TRBV30
cdr3_aa: CASSQDDRGRQPQHF; d_call: TRBD1; v_call: TRBV19
cdr3_aa: CASSSSSRYTDTQYF; d_call: NA; v_call: TRBV5-1
cdr3_aa: CASSPGAENYGYTF; d_call: NA; v_call: TRBV18
cdr3_aa: CASSPRTSGGAGQFF; d_call: TRBD2; v_call: TRBV7-8
cdr3_aa: CASSPWTGMNTEAFF; d_call: TRBD1; v_call: TRBV18
cdr3_aa: CASSYRGNTEAFF; d_call: NA; v_call: TRBV27
cdr3_aa: CASSPPTGGIRDTQYF; d_call: TRBD2; v_call: TRBV18
cdr3_aa: CASSLGTSGRGEQFF; d_call: TRBD2; v_call: TRBV27
cdr3_aa: CASSGHHNEQFF; d_call: NA; v_call: TRBV2
cdr3_aa: CASSPGTGGSGNTIYF; d_call: TRBD1; v_call: TRBV18
cdr3_aa: CASSQDIVPTGNWYGYTF; d_call: NA; v_call: TRBV4-1
cdr3_aa: CASRGGGLQETQYF; d_call: TRBD2; v_call: TRBV4-2
cdr3_aa: CAWSVLRTAAPDSNQPQHF; d_call: NA; v_call: TRBV30
cdr3_aa: CASSLDDGAYEQYF; d_call: NA; v_call: TRBV7-6